What follows are 15 T cell receptor beta chains derived from one specimen sequenced in a study of post-analysis software for immune sequencing data. Regarding the study as a whole: Five or six TRBV segments, TRBV5-6, TRBV5-1 and TRBV20-1 among them, were found more frequent in patients than controls.

These receptors' targets are unknown. TCR beta cDNA libraries had unique molecular identifiers. TCRdb called the PCR reads again in MiXCR, with one record for every CDR3 protein. The sample records some 890,000 distinct CDR3 sequences, roughly 50% being singletons. Sequenced input: blood. The receptors derive from a girl between 10 and 17 years old with multiple sclerosis.

This clonotype turned up a few times. The chain is built from TRBV5-5 and TRBJ2-1; tentative D call: TRBD2 (6 bases). The end of the DNA is better explained by TRBJ2-7, so the J call may be wrong. The germline V gene has CDR1 SGHKS and CDR2 YYEKEE (reference sequence). This CDR3 is built from 13 residues. The CDR3 loop reads CASSFLATYEQYF. The CDR3 DNA is TGTGCCAGCAGCTTCCTAGCGACCTACGAGCAGTACTTC.

This chain uses TRBV6-1 with TRBJ2-5; a possible D gene is TRBD1 (7 bases). The CDR3 is made up of 14 amino acids. The V gene lost 4 bases and the J gene lost 5 bases, with 14 bases spanning the gap. Germline loops: CDR1 MNHNS, CDR2 SASEGT. CDR3 DNA: TGTGCCAGCAGTGGACAGGGCGGGAAGGAGACCCAGTACTTC. The encoded protein is CASSGQGGKETQYF.

This clonotype showed up just once. V and J are TRBV29-1 and TRBJ2-1, with TRBD1 matching 10 bases. The CDR3 is 14 amino acids. Germline V gene data show CDR1 as SQVTM and CDR2 as ANQGSEA. The CDR3 DNA is TGCGGCGCGCAAGGACAGGGGGTCTACAATGAGCAGTTCTTC. Residues: CGAQGQGVYNEQFF.

The chain recombines TRBV5-1 with TRBJ2-1, with 8 bases identical to TRBD2. The CDR3 loop spans 14 amino acids. V gave up 4 bases and J gave up 7 bases; unmatched junction bases: 7. Per germline, CDR1 SGHRS and CDR2 YFSETQ. The CDR3 DNA reads as TGCGCCAGCAGCCTCCTCGGGAGGGCGAATGAGCAGTTCTTC. It is translated as CASSLLGRANEQFF. The entire variable domain, with the rest obtained from reference TRBV5-1 and TRBJ2-1, is as follows: KAGVTQTPRYLIKTRGQQVTLSCSPISGHRSVSWYQQTPGQGLQFLFEYFSETQRNKGNFPGRFSGRQFSNSRSEMNVSTLELGDSALYLCASSLLGRANEQFFGPGTRLTVL.

The chain has TRBV29-1 and TRBJ2-1; 9 nucleotides line up with TRBD2. V shed 0 bases and J 6 bases; nucleotides not matched to a gene: 12. The CDR3 covers 17 residues. CDR1 SQVTM and CDR2 ANQGSEA come from the germline V gene. The CDR3 DNA follows: TGCAGCGTTGAAGATCTCCCCCGGCGGGAGGGCTTCAATGAGCAGTTCTTC. This translates into CSVEDLPRREGFNEQFF.

This clonotype was observed a few times. This sequence joins TRBV7-9 and TRBJ2-1; D unclear. The V end was cut by 0 bases, the J end by 5 bases, with 11 bases between. The germline V gene encodes CDR1 SEHNR and CDR2 FQNEAQ (reference sequence). This CDR3 has 15 residues. The CDR3 coding sequence is TGTGCCAGCAGCTTAGCGGTTACAGACAACAATGAGCAGTTCTTC. As protein: CASSLAVTDNNEQFF.

This sequence joins TRBV2 and TRBJ2-3; TRBD2 aligns across 12 bases. Germline CDR1 and CDR2: SNHLY and FYNNEI. The V gene end was trimmed by 6 bases and the J gene end by 1 base; junction bases not matched to a gene: 11. This CDR3 region has 18 residues. The CDR3 spells CASSPGLAGHLRTDTQYF. CDR3 sequence (DNA): TGTGCCAGCAGCCCGGGACTAGCGGGTCACCTTCGCACAGATACGCAGTATTTT.

This chain joins TRBV5-5 and TRBJ1-1; TRBD1 might be the D (6 bases). V lost 4 bases and J 5 bases, leaving 9 bases between the germline ends. CDR1 and CDR2 from the germline V gene are SGHKS and YYEKEE (reference sequence). The length of the CDR3 is 12 residues. The CDR3 region has the DNA TGTGCCAGCAGCATACAGGGAACTGAAGCTTTCTTT. Its protein product is CASSIQGTEAFF. Together with reference TRBV5-5 and TRBJ1-1, the CDR3 gives the full variable domain: DAGVTQSPTHLIKTRGQQVTLRCSPISGHKSVSWYQQVLGQGPQFIFQYYEKEERGRGNFPDRFSARQFPNYSSELNVNALLLGDSALYLCASSIQGTEAFFGQGTRLTVV.

The chain joins TRBV5-5 to TRBJ2-5; D is perhaps TRBD2 (5 bases). Per germline, CDR1 SGHKS and CDR2 YYEKEE (reference sequence). The CDR3 has 15 residues. The ends were cut back, 1 base at V and 3 bases at J, with 13 bases in the middle. The CDR3 here is CASSLPSGLKETQYF. In DNA, the CDR3 is TGTGCCAGCAGCTTGCCCAGCGGCTTGAAAGAGACCCAGTACTTC.

V usage is TRBV7-6 and J usage is TRBJ2-7; TRBD2 agrees at 11 bases. This CDR3 region has 19 residues. Germline V gene lookup returns CDR1 SGHVS and CDR2 FNYEAQ. Trimming cost V 1 base and J 0 bases; bases outside gene matches: 11. This CDR3 is CASSLGVAGGPGRSYEQYF. DNA of the CDR3: TGTGCCAGCAGCTTAGGGGTAGCGGGAGGGCCGGGACGCTCCTACGAGCAGTACTTC.

The DNA of the CDR3 is TGCAGCCTACGCAGTGGTAGCGACGGGAGAAAGCAGTTCTTC. Its translation is CSLRSGSDGRKQFF. The V and J genes are TRBV29-1 and TRBJ2-1; perhaps TRBD2 as D (6 bases). CDR1 and CDR2 from the germline V gene are SQVTM and ANQGSEA. The CDR3 runs 14 residues. Trimming removed 8 bases at V and 11 bases at J, with 25 bases between.

The rearrangement uses TRBV3-1 and TRBJ2-5; 11 nucleotides align to TRBD1. CDR3 length equals 16 residues. V lost 4 bases, J lost 5 bases, and 9 bases stayed unmatched. CDR1 is LGHDT and CDR2 is YNNKEL in the germline V gene (reference sequence). CDR3 sequence (DNA): TGTGCCAGCAGCCTTAGGACAGGGGGCGCCGGGGAGACCCAGTACTTC. As protein: CASSLRTGGAGETQYF.

This clonotype was detected once. The chain uses TRBV5-1 and TRBJ1-2; possibly TRBD1 for D (5 bases). Looked up from germline, CDR1 is SGHRS and CDR2 is YFSETQ. The CDR3 has 15 residues. V lost 0 bases and J 8 bases, leaving 17 bases between the germline ends. In DNA form, the CDR3 reads TGCGCCAGCAGCTTGGAGGCGAGCAGGGTGGACGGCTACACCTTC. It yields the protein CASSLEASRVDGYTF.

There are a few counts of this clonotype. The CDR3 DNA reads as TGTGCCTGGAGTCCGACGGGCACTGAAGCTTTCTTT. This gives the protein CAWSPTGTEAFF. The genes are TRBV30 and TRBJ1-1; D gene unclear. Trimming left V 2 bases short and J 4 bases short, with 8 bases between. The CDR3 runs to 12 residues. Germline CDR1 reads GTSNPN; CDR2 reads SVGIG (reference sequence).

This clonotype was counted only a few times. The chain joins TRBV25-1 to TRBJ2-7, with D possibly matching TRBD2 (6 bases). This CDR3 region has 12 residues. Per the germline V gene, CDR1 is MGHDK and CDR2 is SYGVNS. The ends were cut back, 10 bases at V and 6 bases at J, with 16 bases in the middle. The CDR3 region has the DNA TGTGCCATGGGGGGTAAACGGATCGAGCAGTACTTC. Amino acids: CAMGGKRIEQYF.